This passage covers 9 T cell receptor beta chains from one sample sequenced in a study of cytomegalovirus exposure and HLA in healthy donors. Sequenced by immunoSEQ multiplex PCR; TCRdb stores in-frame clones only, minus some. This sample has tens of thousands of clones, with 94% found just once. Sequenced material: PBMCs. The receptors come from a woman aged 18-29 years in good health and CMV-seronegative.

The chain recombines TRBV19 with TRBJ1-1, with TRBD1 matching 7 bases. J gave up 0 bases and V 6 bases, and 10 bases lay outside the gene matches. CDR1 is LNHDA, CDR2 SQIVND, per germline (reference sequence). CDR3 size: 16 residues. The CDR3 DNA sequence: TGTGCCAGTAGCAGACCCACGGGACAGATGAACACTGAAGCTTTCTTT. Its protein product is CASSRPTGQMNTEAFF.

The V gene is TRBV27, the J gene TRBJ1-2, with TRBD1 matching 8 bases. This CDR3 has 16 amino acids. The J segment lost 5 bases and the V segment lost 5 bases, leaving 13 bases of the junction unmatched. Germline loops: CDR1 MNHEY, CDR2 SMNVEV (reference sequence). The CDR3 DNA reads TGTGCCAGCAGTCCGTACGGACAGGGAAGCGGTTATGGCTACACCTTC. Its translation is CASSPYGQGSGYGYTF.

This clone was recorded only once. V and J are TRBV4-3 and TRBJ2-1, with 7 positions matching TRBD1. The CDR3 runs 16 residues. V shed 2 bases and J 2 bases; nucleotides not matched to a gene: 6. Germline CDR1 and CDR2: LGHNA and YSLEER. CDR3 sequence reads: CASSQRWDRAYNEQFF. The CDR3 bases are TGCGCCAGCAGCCAACGCTGGGACAGAGCCTACAATGAGCAGTTCTTC.

The sample holds one count of this clone. Written as DNA, the CDR3 is TGTGCCAGCAGCCCACTAGAGGAGCGGGAGTTACCGACAGATACGCAGTATTTT. It yields the protein CASSPLEERELPTDTQYF. This chain links TRBV14 with TRBJ2-3; 8 bases are a match to TRBD2. The CDR3 sequence is 18 residues long. Per germline, CDR1 SGHDN and CDR2 FVKESK. V was pared by 4 bases and J by 3 bases, with 15 bases of the junction left unmatched.

The chain joins TRBV5-1 to TRBJ1-4, with D perhaps matching TRBD1 (6 bases). Trimming took off 3 bases at V and 4 bases at J, with 16 bases between the two ends. The germline CDR1 and CDR2 sequences are SGHRS and YFSETQ. CDR3 length: 16 residues. CDR3 nucleotide sequence: TGCGCCAGCAGCTCGGTCCAAGGACAGCTTAATGAAAAACTGTTTTTT. As protein: CASSSVQGQLNEKLFF.

The chain joins TRBV30 to TRBJ1-5; 9 positions match TRBD1. This CDR3 comprises 18 residues. Looked up from germline, CDR1 is GTSNPN and CDR2 is SVGIG (reference sequence). V lost 3 bases and J lost 1; bases outside the gene matches: 13. DNA of the CDR3: TGTGCCTGGAGGGTTCCAGGACAGGGGATATTAAGCAATCAGCCCCAGCATTTT. Protein sequence: CAWRVPGQGILSNQPQHF. Full variable domain (remainder filled in from reference TRBV30 and TRBJ1-5): SQTIHQWPATLVQPVGSPLSLECTVEGTSNPNLYWYRQAAGRGLQLLFYSVGIGQISSEVPQNLSASRPQDRQFILSSKKLLLSDSGFYLCAWRVPGQGILSNQPQHFGDGTRLSIL.

The chain is built from TRBV5-1 and TRBJ1-4; the match to TRBD1 covers 8 bases. This CDR3 has 15 amino acids. Germline V gene data show CDR1 as SGHRS and CDR2 as YFSETQ. V shed 0 bases and J 7 bases; nucleotides not matched to a gene: 5. The CDR3 spells CASSLGGQGAEKLFF. CDR3 coding DNA: TGCGCCAGCAGCTTGGGAGGACAGGGAGCTGAAAAACTGTTTTTT.

This chain joins TRBV10-3 and TRBJ2-7; maybe TRBD1 (6 bases). Germline lookup yields CDR1 ENHRY and CDR2 SYGVKD. The ends were cut back, 4 bases at V and 4 bases at J, with 11 bases in the middle. The CDR3 sequence is 13 residues long. The chain's CDR3 is CAISGRQEYEQYF. CDR3 sequence (DNA): TGTGCCATCAGTGGGAGACAGGAGTACGAGCAGTACTTC.

V gene TRBV6-6 combines with J gene TRBJ2-3, with TRBD2 matching 10 bases. The germline V gene encodes CDR1 MNHNY and CDR2 SVGAGI (reference sequence). V gave up 6 bases and J gave up 0 bases; unmatched junction bases: 0. The CDR3 is 14 residues long. CDR3 residues: CASRAGGSTDTQYF. The CDR3 nucleotides are TGTGCCAGCAGAGCGGGAGGGAGCACAGATACGCAGTATTTT.